This T cell receptor (beta chain) comes out of a study of blood T cell repertoires in COVID-19. Germline loops: CDR1 GTSNPN, CDR2 SVGIG (reference sequence). CDR3 length equals 15 residues. The trim removed 5 bases at V and 2 bases at J, leaving 5 bases unmatched. This table comes from immunoSEQ multiplex PCR, and its TCRdb copy is limited to in-frame clones, with some not included. The sample lists about 100,000 clones; approximately 84% were seen once. This clone was recorded a few times. V gene TRBV30 combines with J gene TRBJ2-3; TRBD2 matches 12 bases. The sample was peripheral blood. The TCR originated in a man aged 25 to 40 in a cohort sampled during active COVID-19. CDR3 in amino acids: CAWPPSGGVTDTQYF. CDR3 nucleotide sequence: TGTGCCTGGCCTCCTAGCGGGGGGGTCACAGATACGCAGTATTTT.